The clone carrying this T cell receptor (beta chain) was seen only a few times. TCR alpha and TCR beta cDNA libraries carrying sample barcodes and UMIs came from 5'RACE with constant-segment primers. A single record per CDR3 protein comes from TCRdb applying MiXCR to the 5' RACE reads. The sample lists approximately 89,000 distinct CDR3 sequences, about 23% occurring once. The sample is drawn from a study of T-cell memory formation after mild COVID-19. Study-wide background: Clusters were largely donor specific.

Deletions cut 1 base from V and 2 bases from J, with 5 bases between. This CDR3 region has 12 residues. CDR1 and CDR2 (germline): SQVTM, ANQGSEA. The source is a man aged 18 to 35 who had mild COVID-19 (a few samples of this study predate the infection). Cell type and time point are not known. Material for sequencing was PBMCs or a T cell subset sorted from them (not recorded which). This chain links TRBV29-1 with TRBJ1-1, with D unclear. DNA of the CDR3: TGCAGCGTTGAAGCAAGTAACACTGAAGCTTTCTTT. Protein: CSVEASNTEAFF.